This TCR beta chain was sequenced for a study of T cell repertoires in cytomegalovirus infection. Background on the study: Carrying CMV and the relevant HLA type showed in public TCR beta signatures. Study-wide findings and caveats: What dominated the ex vivo response were HLA-C-restricted CMV-specific TCR beta clonotypes.

MiXCR, applied by TCRdb to the reads, yields one record per CDR3 protein. The table lists about 310,000 distinct CDR3 sequences, under 20% of them singletons. This clonotype was counted between two and nine times. Antigen: not known. The CDR3 totals 13 residues. V gave up 8 bases and J gave up 0 bases, with 11 bases separating them. The germline V gene has CDR1 DFQATT and CDR2 SNEGSKA (reference sequence). The sequenced material came from PBMCs. The sequence was collected from a human donor in good health (CMV status not recorded). Some clones in this sample may be carry-over from other donors' samples. J is TRBJ2-1 and V is TRBV20-1, with a possible D match to TRBD1 (7 bases). CDR3 in amino acids: CSLRDSSYNEQFF. CDR3 in DNA: TGCAGTTTGCGGGACAGCTCCTACAATGAGCAGTTCTTC.